This record looks at one TCR beta chain sequence and its context. This sample was taken from a study of blood T cell repertoires in COVID-19. The overall study: The samples span acute and convalescent COVID-19 from the United States, Italy and Spain. In each case, the material was cDNA or gDNA derived from T cells, B-cell-depleted T cells, or PBMCs.

The repertoire was sequenced with immunoSEQ multiplex PCR; TCRdb's copy has only in-frame clones and lacks some. In the table there are approximately 58,000 clones, approximately 90% of which are singletons. This CDR3 spans 16 amino acids. Germline V gene sequence: CDR1 MGHRA, CDR2 YSYEKL. Trimming removed 0 bases at V and 2 bases at J, with 11 bases between. The V call is TRBV4-1, the J call TRBJ2-1; no reliable D call. This TCR came from a woman aged 80 or over with active COVID-19. Material for sequencing was peripheral blood. CDR3 in DNA: TGCGCCAGCAGCCAAGAACCGTCCGCTACCTACAATGAGCAGTTCTTC. Translation: CASSQEPSATYNEQFF.